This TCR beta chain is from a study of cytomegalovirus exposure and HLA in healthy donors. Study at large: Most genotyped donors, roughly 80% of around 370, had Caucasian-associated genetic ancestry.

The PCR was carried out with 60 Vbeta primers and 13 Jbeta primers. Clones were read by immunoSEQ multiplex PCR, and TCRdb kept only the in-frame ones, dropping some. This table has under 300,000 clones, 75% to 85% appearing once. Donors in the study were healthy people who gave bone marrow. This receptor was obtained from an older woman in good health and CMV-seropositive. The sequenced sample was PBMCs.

CDR3 protein: CASSSKGQGRGYTF. The CDR3 DNA sequence: TGTGCCAGCAGCTCGAAGGGACAGGGCCGCGGCTACACCTTC. This chain uses TRBV28 with TRBJ1-2; 9 nucleotides line up with TRBD1. The CDR3 runs to 14 residues. V was clipped by 6 bases and J by 8 bases; unmatched bases: 10. Per the germline V gene, CDR1 is MDHEN and CDR2 is SYDVKM.